The sequence of this TCR beta chain was determined in a study of Graves' ophthalmopathy and Graves' hyperthyroidism (dated by TCRdb to the late 2010s). Background for the entire study: Peripheral blood was collected at initial diagnosis, before any treatment. The study used TCR beta repertoire signatures to distinguish Graves' ophthalmopathy from Graves' hyperthyroidism and to predict progression to ophthalmopathy. In total, 135 blood samples were TCR-sequenced: approximately 42 ophthalmopathy, 80 or so hyperthyroidism and roughly 17 hyperthyroidism-to-ophthalmopathy patients. To explore V-J signatures that distinguish ophthalmopathy from hyperthyroidism, a discovery set of about 99 patients was enrolled, made up of 40 to 45 with ophthalmopathy and 57 with stable hyperthyroidism. An independent validation cohort was composed of approximately 19 hyperthyroidism patients and some 16 patients who later progressed from hyperthyroidism to ophthalmopathy. T-cell repertoires of thyroid tissue and blood were compared in over 5 hyperthyroidism patients. Following sample collection, hyperthyroidism patients were given methimazole at a starting dose of 30 mg daily, and ophthalmopathy patients were given high-dose intravenous methylprednisolone. Results the study describes overall, beyond this receptor: Ophthalmopathy was separated from stable hyperthyroidism by the 13-signature model with more than 85% sensitivity and around 81% specificity in cross-validation and with 80%/75% in the test set. Most expanded thyroid clonotypes with frequency above 0.001 were also detected in blood, suggesting blood repertoires may reflect the thyroid immune response. In validation, the model predicted ophthalmopathy progression with 55% to 71% sensitivity and 72.22% specificity; roughly eleven predicted patients were CT-confirmed with GO in a median of about 6.1 months. Sample size was not statistically predetermined, and group allocation was not concealed from the investigators.

Ophthalmopathy patients were characterized by moderately to severely active disease, a Clinical Activity Score of at least 3, a NOSPECS grade of at least 4, and a disease duration under 3 months. Anyone with other autoimmune diseases, uncontrolled infections, pregnancy or lactation was excluded from the study. Clinical symptoms, serum thyroxine, TRAb, thyroid ultrasound and orbital computed tomography formed the basis of the diagnosis. Using Ficoll-Paque density gradient centrifugation, PBMCs were isolated from 9 to 10 ml of fresh peripheral blood. Trizol reagent was used to extract the total RNA, and its quality was then checked on an Agilent 2100 Bioanalyzer. For repertoire sequencing, TCR beta CDR3 regions were amplified from RNA transcripts. The first round was an RT-PCR using HTBI primers with the Qiagen OneStep RT-PCR kit, and this first round was followed by a second-round multiplex PCR, then size selection and purification. The libraries underwent paired-end sequencing with 100 bp reads on an Illumina HiSeq2000. Concerning the study's data processing: SOAPnuke was used to process the reads, throwing out any read that had adapters, had uncalled bases, had a mean Phred below 15, or lacked an exact constant-primer or identifier match. COPE v1.2.5 was used to merge high-quality paired reads. Each unique nucleotide sequence was defined as a clonotype, and clonotypes were aligned to IMGT TRB V, D and J references with MiTCR v1.1. Analysis was restricted to V-J combinations with a frequency above 0.0001, which covered roughly 99% of repertoires. For each V-J combination, a TCR clonal expansion and chaos score was defined as F50 clonal expansion divided by the chaos observed in the TCRdist matrix. Welch's t-statistics and random forest were used to reduce the features to approximately 13 V-J combinations, which were then used as input to a naive Bayes classifier. The Morisita-Horn index was used to measure how similar the thyroid and blood repertoires were. Clones were called with MiXCR by TCRdb after fastp trimmed the public reads at Q25, and only in-frame beta chains were retained. Rows merge per CDR3 protein into single entries with the most common DNA and genes. The V and J calls come from TCRdb's annotation, not from the publication. This sample gives about 740,000 distinct CDR3 sequences in total; roughly two fifths of them show up just once. The ten biggest clones cover about 40% of the sample.

From V the trimming removes 5 bases and from J it removes 0 bases, while the gene matches leave 5 bases of the junction unaccounted for. The CDR3 sequence holds 15 residues, the cysteine and phenylalanine included. Only the CDR3 DNA stays, 45 bases, in frame from base 1. Turning to this clonotype: The specificity of this receptor is unknown. Within one base of it there is no much larger clone, and no base qualities were kept.

The sequence came from an adult man with Graves' ophthalmopathy. The chain is assembled from TRBV12-3 or TRBV12-4 and TRBJ2-7; 9 nucleotides in the junction match TRBD2. Specimen: peripheral blood. The CDR3 protein: CASSPGLANSYEQYF. The DNA reads TGTGCCAGCAGTCCTGGACTAGCGAACTCCTACGAGCAGTACTTC.